This T cell receptor beta chain was sequenced during a study of T cell repertoires in cytomegalovirus infection. Worth noting for this clonotype: Its specificity is not known.

The CDR3 runs 13 residues. CDR1 is MGHRA and CDR2 is YSYEKL in the germline V gene. Between the trimmed V and J ends, which lost 2 bases and 10 bases, there was a span of 11 bases. From the reads, TCRdb called clonotypes with MiXCR, one entry per CDR3 protein. This repertoire shows 680,000 or so distinct CDR3 sequences, roughly 30% found once; its top ten account for 18%. The chain carries TRBV4-1 and TRBJ2-2; D call uncertain. The source of this sequence is a human donor in good health (CMV status not recorded). Some clones in this sample may be carry-over from other donors' samples. The specimen comprised cultured PBMCs, sampled from culture after CMV antigen stimulation. The CDR3 DNA sequence: TGCGCCAGCAGCCAATCCCTAAGGGTGGAGCTGTTTTTT. Its translation is CASSQSLRVELFF.